One and the same sample provided the 5 T cell receptor beta chains below, sequenced in a study of spatial heterogeneity in lung cancer. Study outcomes and limitations: For expanded intratumoral alpha and beta TCRs, counts tracked tumor mutation counts.

Antigens for these TCRs are unknown. Time point specified: sample taken at primary tumor resection. From the 5' RACE reads, TCRdb called clonotypes with MiXCR, one entry per CDR3 protein. Here the sample spans 9,700 or so distinct CDR3 sequences, approximately 6.3% being singletons. The specimen comprised lung tumor tissue, sampled at surgery. The receptors were gathered from a male donor with early-stage non-small cell lung cancer.

This clonotype is termed medium-sized. The library was prepared for alpha chains; this beta chain is a stray read, so its frequency means little. The chain has TRBV20-1 and TRBJ2-5, with D possibly TRBD2 on 5 matching bases. Germline CDR1 reads DFQATT; CDR2 reads SNEGSKA (reference sequence). V lost 5 bases and J 5 bases, leaving 9 bases between the germline ends. The CDR3 runs 11 residues. The DNA of the CDR3 is TGCAGTGCTCCACTAGGGGAGACCCAGTACTTC. This codes for CSAPLGETQYF.

This clonotype has a count of ten or more. This beta chain lies outside the target of a library built for alpha chains; its clone size means little. The CDR3 region has the DNA TGTGCCACCGGGGTCTTATACGAGCAGTACTTC. Protein sequence: CATGVLYEQYF. The chain couples TRBV10-3 to TRBJ2-7; D is possibly TRBD2 (5 bases). CDR1 and CDR2 (germline): ENHRY, SYGVKD. This CDR3 has 11 amino acids. V lost 10 bases and J lost 4, with 11 bases in between.

The table lists this clonotype with many counts. Because the library targeted alpha chains, this beta chain is an off-target read whose size means little. The J gene is TRBJ2-1, the V gene TRBV20-1; D unresolved. Trimming took off 6 bases at V and 10 bases at J, with 10 bases between the two ends. Germline V gene sequence: CDR1 DFQATT, CDR2 SNEGSKA (reference sequence). The CDR3 totals 10 residues. The CDR3 protein is CSATNGEQFF. CDR3 coding DNA: TGCAGTGCGACAAATGGGGAGCAGTTCTTC.

By proportion, this clonotype is medium-sized. Since the library was made to target alpha chains, this beta chain is a stray read and its abundance is not meaningful. The gene calls are TRBV28 and TRBJ2-7; 16 bases map to TRBD2. V was clipped by 2 bases and J by 9 bases; unmatched bases: 4. Germline CDR1 is MDHEN and CDR2 is SYDVKM. The CDR3 is 15 amino acids. Written as DNA, the CDR3 is TGTGCCAGCAGTTTACCGGGACTAGCGGGGGGGATGCAGTACGTC. Translation: CASSLPGLAGGMQYV.

This clonotype is termed medium-sized (0.01 to 0.1%). With the library built for alpha chains, this beta chain is off target and its frequency is not meaningful. The J gene is TRBJ1-1, the V gene TRBV6-1; weak D call: TRBD1 (5 bases). Per the germline V gene, CDR1 is MNHNS and CDR2 is SASEGT. CDR3 length: 14 amino acids. Trimming pared 8 bases from V and 5 bases from J, leaving 18 bases between. CDR3 bases: TGTGCCAGCCTCCCAGGGAGGAGGTGGACTGAAGCTTTCTTT. Amino acid sequence: CASLPGRRWTEAFF.